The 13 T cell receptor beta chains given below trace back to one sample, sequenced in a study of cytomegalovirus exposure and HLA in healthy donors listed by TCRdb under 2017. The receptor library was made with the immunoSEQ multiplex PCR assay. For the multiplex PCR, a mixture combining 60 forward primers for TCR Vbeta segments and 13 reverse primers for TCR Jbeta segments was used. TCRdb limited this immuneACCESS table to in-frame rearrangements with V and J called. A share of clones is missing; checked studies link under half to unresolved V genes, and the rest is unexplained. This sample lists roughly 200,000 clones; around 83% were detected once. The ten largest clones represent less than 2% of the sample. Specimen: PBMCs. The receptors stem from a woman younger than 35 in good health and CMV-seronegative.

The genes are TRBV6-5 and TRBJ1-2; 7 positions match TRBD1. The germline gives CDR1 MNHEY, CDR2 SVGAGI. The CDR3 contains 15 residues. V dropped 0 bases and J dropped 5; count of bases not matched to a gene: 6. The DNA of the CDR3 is TGTGCCAGCAGTTACTCGGGACAGCTAGTTTATGGCTACACCTTC. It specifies CASSYSGQLVYGYTF.

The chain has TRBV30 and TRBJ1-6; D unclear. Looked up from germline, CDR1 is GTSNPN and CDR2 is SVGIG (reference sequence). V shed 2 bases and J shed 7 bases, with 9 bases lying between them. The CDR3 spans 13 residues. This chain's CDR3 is CAWSLSANSPLHF. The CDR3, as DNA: TGTGCCTGGAGTCTTTCAGCGAATTCACCCCTCCACTTT.

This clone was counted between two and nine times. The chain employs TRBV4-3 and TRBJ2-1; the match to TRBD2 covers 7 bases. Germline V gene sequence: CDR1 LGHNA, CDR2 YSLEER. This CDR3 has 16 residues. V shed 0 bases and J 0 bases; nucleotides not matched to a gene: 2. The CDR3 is CASSQDRGSSYNEQFF. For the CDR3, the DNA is TGCGCCAGCAGCCAAGACCGCGGGAGCTCCTACAATGAGCAGTTCTTC.

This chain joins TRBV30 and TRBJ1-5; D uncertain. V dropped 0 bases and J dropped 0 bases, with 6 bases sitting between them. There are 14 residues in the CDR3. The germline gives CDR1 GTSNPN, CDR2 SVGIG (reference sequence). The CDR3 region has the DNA TGTGCCTGGAGTGTTTCGGGTAGCAATCAGCCCCAGCATTTT. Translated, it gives CAWSVSGSNQPQHF. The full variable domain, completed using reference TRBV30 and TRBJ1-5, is SQTIHQWPATLVQPVGSPLSLECTVEGTSNPNLYWYRQAAGRGLQLLFYSVGIGQISSEVPQNLSASRPQDRQFILSSKKLLLSDSGFYLCAWSVSGSNQPQHFGDGTRLSIL.

CDR3 loop: CASAGTGSYEQYF. In nucleotides, the CDR3 is TGTGCCAGCGCTGGGACAGGGTCCTACGAGCAGTACTTC. The V call is TRBV9, the J call TRBJ2-7; 9 bases fit TRBD1. V dropped 7 bases and J dropped 1; count of bases not matched to a gene: 3. Germline V gene sequence: CDR1 SGDLS, CDR2 YYNGEE. The CDR3 consists of 13 residues. The full variable domain, completed using reference TRBV9 and TRBJ2-7, is DSGVTQTPKHLITATGQRVTLRCSPRSGDLSVYWYQQSLDQGLQFLIQYYNGEERAKGNILERFSAQQFPDLHSELNLSSLELGDSALYFCASAGTGSYEQYFGPGTRLTVT.

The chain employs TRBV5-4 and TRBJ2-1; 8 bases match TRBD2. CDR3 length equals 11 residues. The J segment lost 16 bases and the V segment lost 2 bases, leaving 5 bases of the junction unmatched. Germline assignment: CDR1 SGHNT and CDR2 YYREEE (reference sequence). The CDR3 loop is CASSFGGVAFF. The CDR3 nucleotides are TGTGCCAGCAGCTTCGGGGGGGTGGCCTTCTTC.

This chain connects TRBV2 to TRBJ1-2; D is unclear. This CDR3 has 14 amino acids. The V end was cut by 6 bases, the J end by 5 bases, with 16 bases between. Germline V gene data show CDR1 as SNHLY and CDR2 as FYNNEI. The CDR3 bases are TGTGCCAGCAGATGGAGAGGGCCCGCTTATGGCTACACCTTC. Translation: CASRWRGPAYGYTF.

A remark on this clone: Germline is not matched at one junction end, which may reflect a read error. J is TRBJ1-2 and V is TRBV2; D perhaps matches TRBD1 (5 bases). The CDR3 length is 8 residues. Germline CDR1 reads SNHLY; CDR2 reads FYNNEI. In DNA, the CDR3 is TGTGCCAGCAGAGGGGCTTACTTC. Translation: CASRGAYF.

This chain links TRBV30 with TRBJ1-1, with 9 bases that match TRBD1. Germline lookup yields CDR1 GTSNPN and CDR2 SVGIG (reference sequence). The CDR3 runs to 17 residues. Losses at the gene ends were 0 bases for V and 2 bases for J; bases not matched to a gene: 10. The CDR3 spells CAWSVFGTGQENTEAFF. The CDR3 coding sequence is TGTGCCTGGAGTGTCTTCGGGACAGGGCAGGAAAACACTGAAGCTTTCTTT.

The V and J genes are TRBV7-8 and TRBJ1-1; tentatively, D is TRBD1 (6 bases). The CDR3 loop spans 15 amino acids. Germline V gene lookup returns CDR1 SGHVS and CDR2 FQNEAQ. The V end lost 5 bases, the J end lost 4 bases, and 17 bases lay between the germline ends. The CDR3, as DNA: TGTGCCAGCAGCCCCTCCATGGGGGCGATCACTGAAGCTTTCTTT. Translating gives CASSPSMGAITEAFF.

CDR3 in DNA: TGTGCCAGCAGTTACTCGTATAGCGGGAGCCACGAGCAGTACTTC. Its protein product is CASSYSYSGSHEQYF. The chain couples TRBV6-5 to TRBJ2-7, with TRBD2 matching 9 bases. The CDR3 extends over 15 amino acids. Germline trimming cut 0 bases from V and 5 bases from J; bases unmatched to any gene: 5. Germline V gene lookup returns CDR1 MNHEY and CDR2 SVGAGI.

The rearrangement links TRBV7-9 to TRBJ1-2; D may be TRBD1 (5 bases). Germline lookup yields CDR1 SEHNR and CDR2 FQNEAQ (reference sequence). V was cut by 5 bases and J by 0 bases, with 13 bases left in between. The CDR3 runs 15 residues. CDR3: CASSTNRKANYGYTF. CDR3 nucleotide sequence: TGTGCCAGCAGCACGAACAGGAAAGCTAACTATGGCTACACCTTC.

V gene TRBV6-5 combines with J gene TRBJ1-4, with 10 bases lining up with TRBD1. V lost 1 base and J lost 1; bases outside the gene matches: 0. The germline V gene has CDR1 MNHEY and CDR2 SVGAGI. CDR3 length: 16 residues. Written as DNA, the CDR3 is TGTGCCAGCAGTTACTGGACAGGGGGAACTAATGAAAAACTGTTTTTT. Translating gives CASSYWTGGTNEKLFF.